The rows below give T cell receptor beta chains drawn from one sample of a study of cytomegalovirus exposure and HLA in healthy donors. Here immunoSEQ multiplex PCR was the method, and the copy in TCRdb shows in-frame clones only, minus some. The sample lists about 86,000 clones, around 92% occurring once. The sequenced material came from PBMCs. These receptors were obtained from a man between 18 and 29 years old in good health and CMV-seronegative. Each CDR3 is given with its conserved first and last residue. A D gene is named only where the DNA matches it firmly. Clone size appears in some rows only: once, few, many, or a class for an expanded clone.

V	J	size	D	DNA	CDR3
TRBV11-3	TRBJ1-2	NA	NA	TGTGCCAGCAGCTCATCGACGGAGAATGGCTACACCTTC	CASSSSTENGYTF
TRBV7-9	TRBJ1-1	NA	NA	TGTGCCAGCAGCGTACAGGAGTACACTGAAGCTTTCTTT	CASSVQEYTEAFF
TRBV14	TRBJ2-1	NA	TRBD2	TGTGCCAGCAGCCAGTTACTAGCGGGGGCAAATGAGCAGTTCTTC	CASSQLLAGANEQFF
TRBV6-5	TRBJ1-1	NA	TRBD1	TGTGCCAGCAAACAGGGGGCGAACACTGAAGCTTTCTTT	CASKQGANTEAFF
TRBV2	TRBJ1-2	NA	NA	TGTGCCAGCAGTGAAGAGGCAGGGGATTATTATGGCTACACCTTC	CASSEEAGDYYGYTF
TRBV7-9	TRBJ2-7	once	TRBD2	TGTGCCAGCAGCCCACGACTAGCGGCCTCCTACGAGCAGTACTTC	CASSPRLAASYEQYF
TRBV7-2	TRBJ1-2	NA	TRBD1	TGTGCCAGCAGCTTAGAGGGGACAGGTCTATACTATGGCTACACCTTC	CASSLEGTGLYYGYTF
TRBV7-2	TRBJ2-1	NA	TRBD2	TGTGCCAGCAGCTCCCCGGTCGGGAGGAACCTCAATGAGCAGTTCTTC	CASSSPVGRNLNEQFF
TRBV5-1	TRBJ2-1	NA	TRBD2	TGCGCCAGCAGCCCCCTAGCGGGAGGGCCCGTTGAGCAGTTCTTC	CASSPLAGGPVEQFF
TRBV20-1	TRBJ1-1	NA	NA	TGCAGTGCTCCACAGGGTGGCGAAGCTTTCTTT	CSAPQGGEAFF
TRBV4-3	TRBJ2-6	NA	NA	TGCGCCAGCAGCCAAGATATTGGGCCGTCCAACGTCCTGACTTTC	CASSQDIGPSNVLTF
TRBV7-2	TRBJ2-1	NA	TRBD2	TGTGCCAGCAGCCCGGATCGGGGGGGAGACAATGAGCAGTTCTTC	CASSPDRGGDNEQFF
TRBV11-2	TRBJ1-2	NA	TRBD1	TGTGCCAGCAGCTCCTTTGGAGGGGGCGAAAACTATGGCTACACCTTC	CASSSFGGGENYGYTF
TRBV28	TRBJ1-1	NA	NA	TGTGCCAGCAACCTCGGTAACACTGAAGCTTTCTTT	CASNLGNTEAFF
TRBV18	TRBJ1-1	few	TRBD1	TGTGCCAGCTCACCACCATCGACAGGGGGCACTGAAGCTTTCTTT	CASSPPSTGGTEAFF
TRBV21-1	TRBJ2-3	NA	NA	TGTGCCAGCAGCAAGGGGGACAGGGGGCGACGCACAGATACGCAGTATTTT	CASSKGDRGRRTDTQYF
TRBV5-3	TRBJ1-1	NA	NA	TGTGCCAGAAGCCCGACTACAGGGAACGCTGAAGCTTTCTTT	CARSPTTGNAEAFF
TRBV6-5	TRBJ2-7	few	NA	TGTGCCAGCAGTCCAACCCCGGACTCGTCCTACGAGCAGTACTTC	CASSPTPDSSYEQYF
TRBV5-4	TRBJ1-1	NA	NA	TGTGCCAGCAGCTTGGCGGCTGAAGCTTTCTTT	CASSLAAEAFF
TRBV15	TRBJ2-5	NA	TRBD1	TGTGCCACCAGCCCCCGGACAGGGCAGGAGACCCAGTACTTC	CATSPRTGQETQYF
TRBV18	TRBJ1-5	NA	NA	TGTGCCAGCTCTCCGAGAGGGGGTGAGGTGGGTCAGCCCCAGCATTTT	CASSPRGGEVGQPQHF
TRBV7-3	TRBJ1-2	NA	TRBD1	TGTGCCAGCAGCTTAAAAGGGGGCCAGGGAAGTGGCTACACCTTC	CASSLKGGQGSGYTF
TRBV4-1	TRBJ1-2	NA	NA	TGCGCCAGCAGCCAAAGTGGTGAGAACGCTAACTATGGCTACACCTTC	CASSQSGENANYGYTF
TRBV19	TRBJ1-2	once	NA	TGTGCCAGTAGTCTGACAGCTAACTATGGCTACACCTTC	CASSLTANYGYTF
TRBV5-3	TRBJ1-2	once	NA	TGTGCCAGAAGCTTACAAGCTAACTATGGCTACACCTTC	CARSLQANYGYTF
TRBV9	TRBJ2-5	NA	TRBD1	TGTGCCAGCAGCGTTTCTACGGACAGGGGAGAGACCCAGTACTTC	CASSVSTDRGETQYF
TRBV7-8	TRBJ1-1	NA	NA	TGTGCCAGCAGCGGGGGGAGGAGAGCTTTCTTT	CASSGGRRAFF
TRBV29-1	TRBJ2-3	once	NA	TGCAGCGTTTACCCCAGGGATTTCACAGATACGCAGTATTTT	CSVYPRDFTDTQYF
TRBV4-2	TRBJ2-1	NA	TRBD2	TGTGCCAGCAGCCAAGAAACTAGCGGATACAATGAGCAGTTCTTC	CASSQETSGYNEQFF
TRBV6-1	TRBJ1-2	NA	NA	TGTGCCAGCAGTGATTGGGCAGCCCCGGTTGGCTACACCTTC	CASSDWAAPVGYTF
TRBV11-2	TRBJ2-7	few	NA	TGTGCCAGCAGCTTGGAGGTCCACGAGCAGTACTTC	CASSLEVHEQYF
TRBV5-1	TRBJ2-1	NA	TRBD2	TGCGCCAGTGGACTAGCGGGTTTCAATGAGCAGTTCTTC	CASGLAGFNEQFF
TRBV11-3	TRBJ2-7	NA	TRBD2	TGTGCCAGCAGCCTGGGACTAGCGGGAGAACCATCCTACGAGCAGTACTTC	CASSLGLAGEPSYEQYF
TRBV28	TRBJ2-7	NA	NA	TGTGCCAGCGGTTCGGACTCCCTAGGGTCGTACGAGCAGTACTTC	CASGSDSLGSYEQYF
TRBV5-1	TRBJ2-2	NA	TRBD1	TGCGCCAGCAGCGCTGGGGACAGAGACACCGGGGAGCTGTTTTTT	CASSAGDRDTGELFF
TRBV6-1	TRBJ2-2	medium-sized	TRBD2	TGTGCCAGCAGTGAAGCTAGCGGGGGCACCGGGGAGCTGTTTTTT	CASSEASGGTGELFF
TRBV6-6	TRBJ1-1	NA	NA	TGTGCCAGCAGTTACGGTGCGGGTCTGAACACTGAAGCTTTCTTT	CASSYGAGLNTEAFF
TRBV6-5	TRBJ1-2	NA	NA	TGTGCCAGCACCACCAGGGGTAACTATGGCTACACCTTC	CASTTRGNYGYTF
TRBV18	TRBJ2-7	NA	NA	TGTGCCAGCTCTGGTGCGGGGATATCCTACGAGCAGTACTTC	CASSGAGISYEQYF
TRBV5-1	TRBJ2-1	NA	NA	TGCGCCAGCAGCCCCGGGTGGCTGGGTGTTAAGAATGAGCAGTTCTTC	CASSPGWLGVKNEQFF
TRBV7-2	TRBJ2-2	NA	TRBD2	TGTGCCAGCAGCCCGGGGGGGAGTAACACCGGGGAGCTGTTTTTT	CASSPGGSNTGELFF
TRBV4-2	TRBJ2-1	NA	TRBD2	TGTGCCAGCAGCCAAATGACTAGCGGATCATACAATGAGCAGTTCTTC	CASSQMTSGSYNEQFF
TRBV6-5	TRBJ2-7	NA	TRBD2	TGTGCCAGCAGTCGGACTAGCGGGAGTTACGAGCAGTACTTC	CASSRTSGSYEQYF
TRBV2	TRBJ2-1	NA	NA	TGTGCCAGCAGAGGTCCAGGGCGAAAAAAGAGCTCCTACAATGAGCAGTTCTTC	CASRGPGRKKSSYNEQFF
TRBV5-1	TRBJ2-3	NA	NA	TGCGCCAGCAGCTTTGGGGCGGCGAGCGCAGATACGCAGTATTTT	CASSFGAASADTQYF
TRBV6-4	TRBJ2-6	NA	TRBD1	TGTGCCAGCAGTGCGGACAGGGCCCTCTCTGGGGCCAACGTCCTGACTTTC	CASSADRALSGANVLTF
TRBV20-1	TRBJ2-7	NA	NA	TGCAGTGCTAGTCGGGTATACGAGCAGTACTTC	CSASRVYEQYF
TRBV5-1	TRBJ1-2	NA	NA	TGCGCCAGCAGCCGAGTTCAGGGGTTTAACTATGGCTACACCTTC	CASSRVQGFNYGYTF
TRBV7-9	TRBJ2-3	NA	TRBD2	TGTGCCAGCAGCCCCTATAGCGGGAACGCAGATACGCAGTATTTT	CASSPYSGNADTQYF
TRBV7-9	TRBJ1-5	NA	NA	TGTGCCAGCAGCATCGGGGGGGTGAGGGCCGGTCAGCCCCAGCATTTT	CASSIGGVRAGQPQHF
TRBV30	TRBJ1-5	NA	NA	TGTGCCTGGAGTGTACGGTGGGAGCAGCCCCAGCATTTT	CAWSVRWEQPQHF
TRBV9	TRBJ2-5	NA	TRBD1	TGTGCCAGCAGCGCGGGACAGGGCCTCGGGACCCAGTACTTC	CASSAGQGLGTQYF
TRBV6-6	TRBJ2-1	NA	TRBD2	TGTGCCAGCAGTTACAGGCGGGGGAAGGAGTTCTTC	CASSYRRGKEFF
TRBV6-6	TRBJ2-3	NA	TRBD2	TGTGCCAGCAGTGCCCCGGGCGGGGGACTAGATACGCAGTATTTT	CASSAPGGGLDTQYF
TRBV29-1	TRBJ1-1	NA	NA	TGCAGCGTTGGACACACGAACACTGAAGCTTTCTTT	CSVGHTNTEAFF
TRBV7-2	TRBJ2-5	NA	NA	TGTGCCAGCAGCTTCCGGGGCCAAGAGACCCAGTACTTC	CASSFRGQETQYF
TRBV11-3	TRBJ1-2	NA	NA	TGTGCCAGCAGCTTATCGGCCAGGGGTAGTCCTAACTATGGCTACACCTTC	CASSLSARGSPNYGYTF
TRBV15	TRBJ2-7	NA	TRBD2	TGTGCCACCAGCAGAGATCGGGGGGGTGGCTACGAGCAGTACTTC	CATSRDRGGGYEQYF
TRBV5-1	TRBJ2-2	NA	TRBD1	TGCGCCAGCAAGACAGGGAGTTTTGTTTGGGACACCGGGGAGCTGTTTTTT	CASKTGSFVWDTGELFF